This T cell receptor beta chain comes out of a study of T cells expressing NK-cell markers. About the research overall: Source material for TCR beta repertoires consisted of sorted CD3+CD56+NKG2C+, CD3+CD56+NKG2C- and CD3+CD56-NKG2C+ T cells.

TCR beta cDNA was made by 5'RACE template switching with UMIs. From the 5' RACE reads, TCRdb lists one entry per CDR3 protein and no DNA. The sample totals a few hundred thousand distinct CDR3 sequences. Findings and limits, study-wide: For a handful of donors, these clonotypes were likewise the leading ones in the CD3+CD56-NKG2C+ fraction.

Per the germline V gene, CDR1 is SGHNT and CDR2 is YYREEE (reference sequence). This CDR3 has 14 amino acids. Remarks on this clonotype: Its antigen is not known.

The source of this sequence is a woman aged 45-59 years in good health. The source material was blood T cells: a sorted CD56 or NKG2C T cell subset, CD4+ or CD8+ T cells, or bulk PBMC T cells (not recorded which). J is TRBJ2-3 and V is TRBV5-4; TCRdb picks TRBD1, but there is no DNA to check that call. The chain's CDR3 is CASKGGPGMDTQYF.